This T cell receptor beta chain was sequenced during a study of shared clonotypes between healthy human individuals. Overall study: Those who served as donors were a couple of women and a few men between the ages of 18 and 49. Regarding the study as a whole: Blood was the sole source, and tissue repertoires probably differ.

Execution of the assay was at deep level. The repertoire was sequenced with immunoSEQ multiplex PCR; TCRdb's copy has only in-frame clones and lacks some. The sample has about 490,000 clones; 65% to 85% are singletons. A few counts support this clone. No antigen is known for it. This CDR3 spans 13 amino acids. In germline, CDR1 is LNHDA, CDR2 SQIVND (reference sequence). The V end lost 11 bases, the J end lost 0 bases, and 13 bases lay between the germline ends. Sequenced sample: PBMCs. This sequence originates from a woman aged 40 to 50 in good health. Some clones in this sample may be carry-over from other donors' samples. The rearrangement joins TRBV19 to TRBJ1-1, with D maybe TRBD1 (5 bases). Here the CDR3 reads CASGGTLNTEAFF. The CDR3 bases are TGTGCCTCCGGGGGTACATTGAACACTGAAGCTTTCTTT.